A single sample gave rise to the 17 T cell receptor beta chains below, sequenced in a study of blood T cell repertoires in COVID-19. Clones were sequenced by immunoSEQ multiplex PCR, and TCRdb holds only the in-frame ones, with some missing. The repertoire holds roughly 120,000 clones, with approximately 80% as singletons. Sequencing was performed on peripheral blood. All receptors derive from a human donor in a cohort sampled during active COVID-19.

This clone showed up just once. The chain couples TRBV6-2 or TRBV6-3 to TRBJ2-7, with D perhaps TRBD1 (7 bases). With 4 bases removed from V and 1 base from J, the gap between germline ends came to 17 bases. Germline lookup yields CDR1 MNHEY and CDR2 SVGEGT. There are 16 residues in the CDR3. DNA for the CDR3: TGTGCCAGCAGTTTACAGGGGACTCAAGGTTCCTACGAGCAGTACTTC. Protein product: CASSLQGTQGSYEQYF.

This clone was seen a single time. V and J are TRBV2 and TRBJ1-2; 8 bases align to TRBD1. There are 14 residues in the CDR3. The ends lost 1 base at V and 4 bases at J; junction bases unmatched: 2. Germline V gives CDR1 SNHLY, CDR2 FYNNEI. This CDR3 is CASSEDRGTYGYTF. The CDR3, as DNA: TGTGCCAGCAGTGAAGACAGGGGGACCTATGGCTACACCTTC. The full variable domain, rest sourced from reference TRBV2 and TRBJ1-2, is EPEVTQTPSHQVTQMGQEVILRCVPISNHLYFYWYRQILGQKVEFLVSFYNNEISEKSEIFDDQFSVERPDGSNFTLKIRSTKLEDSAMYFCASSEDRGTYGYTFGSGTRLTVV.

V and J are TRBV18 and TRBJ2-2, with 7 bases identical to TRBD1. The V and J ends lost 3 bases and 6 bases, in that order; junction bases with no gene match: 7. Germline CDR1 is KGHSH and CDR2 is LQKENI. The CDR3 covers 15 residues. The CDR3 region is CASSPRQGSAGELFF. The CDR3 nucleotides are TGTGCCAGCTCACCTCGACAGGGTTCGGCCGGGGAGCTGTTTTTT.

This clone was detected only once. The J gene is TRBJ1-6, the V gene TRBV11-2; 8 bases fit TRBD1. J was trimmed by 7 bases and V by 3 bases; bases with no gene match: 11. Germline values: CDR1 SGHAT, CDR2 FQNNGV. The CDR3 sequence is 17 residues long. DNA for the CDR3: TGTGCCAGCAGCTTTCGATTCGGAAGGACAGGGAATTCACCCCTCCACTTT. It yields the protein CASSFRFGRTGNSPLHF.

V is TRBV5-4 and J is TRBJ1-1; no clear D gene. The CDR3 extends over 14 amino acids. V gave up 0 bases and J gave up 0 bases, with 6 bases separating them. The V gene's germline CDR1 is SGHNT and CDR2 YYREEE (reference sequence). CDR3 bases: TGTGCCAGCAGCTTGGACAGCATGAACACTGAAGCTTTCTTT. Translating it yields CASSLDSMNTEAFF. Combining the CDR3 with reference TRBV5-4 and TRBJ1-1 gives the whole variable domain ETGVTQSPTHLIKTRGQQVTLRCSSQSGHNTVSWYQQALGQGPQFIFQYYREEENGRGNFPPRFSGLQFPNYSSELNVNALELDDSALYLCASSLDSMNTEAFFGQGTRLTVV.

DNA for the CDR3: TGTGCCAGCAGTTTACCGGGGTTCACAGATACGCAGTATTTT. Residues: CASSLPGFTDTQYF. The gene calls are TRBV28 and TRBJ2-3, with a possible D match to TRBD2 (5 bases). Looked up from germline, CDR1 is MDHEN and CDR2 is SYDVKM. This CDR3 comprises 14 residues. V dropped 2 bases and J dropped 2 bases, with 8 bases sitting between them.

The chain combines TRBV7-9 with TRBJ1-1, with 9 bases fitting TRBD1. CDR1 SEHNR and CDR2 FQNEAQ come from the germline V gene (reference sequence). V was pared by 7 bases and J by 0 bases, with 6 bases of the junction left unmatched. The CDR3 contains 15 residues. The CDR3 nucleotides are TGTGCCAGCATCCGGGGACAGGGCATGAACACTGAAGCTTTCTTT. Its translation: CASIRGQGMNTEAFF.

The chain is built from TRBV10-1 and TRBJ2-2; no firm D call. Germline assignment: CDR1 WNHNN and CDR2 SYGVQD (reference sequence). The CDR3 has 14 residues. Trimming took off 2 bases at V and 1 base at J, with 5 bases between the two ends. CDR3 amino acids: CASSEGQNTGELFF. In nucleotides, the CDR3 is TGCGCCAGCAGTGAGGGGCAGAACACCGGGGAGCTGTTTTTT.

This clone was seen a handful of times. The CDR3: CASSLDGRKETQYF. In DNA form, the CDR3 reads TGTGCCAGCAGCTTAGATGGGAGGAAAGAGACCCAGTACTTC. The chain recombines TRBV11-2 with TRBJ2-5, with a weak D call TRBD2 (6 bases). The CDR3 extends over 14 amino acids. Trimming took off 0 bases at V and 3 bases at J, with 8 bases between the two ends. Germline CDR1 is SGHAT and CDR2 is FQNNGV. The full variable domain, in which reference TRBV11-2 and TRBJ2-5 provide the parts outside the CDR3, is EAGVAQSPRYKIIEKRQSVAFWCNPISGHATLYWYQQILGQGPKLLIQFQNNGVVDDSQLPKDRFSAERLKGVDSTLKIQPAKLEDSAVYLCASSLDGRKETQYFGPGTRLLVL.

This clone was counted between two and nine times. The rearrangement links TRBV11-3 to TRBJ2-2; a possible D gene is TRBD1 (6 bases). This CDR3 comprises 16 residues. V dropped 2 bases and J dropped 5 bases, with 15 bases sitting between them. CDR1 is SGHNT and CDR2 is YENEEA in the germline V gene. The CDR3 DNA is TGTGCCAGCAGCTTACAGGGGCCACGGGGTACCGGGGAGCTGTTTTTT. Residues: CASSLQGPRGTGELFF.

V is TRBV6-5 and J is TRBJ1-3; 10 bases line up with TRBD1. The CDR3 contains 15 residues. CDR1 and CDR2 from the germline V gene are MNHEY and SVGAGI. After removal of 7 bases from V and 4 bases from J, the junction contained 7 bases not matched to a gene. CDR3 protein: CASTLDRGSGNTIYF. The CDR3 DNA sequence: TGTGCCAGCACTCTGGACAGGGGGTCCGGAAACACCATATATTTT.

The chain uses TRBV5-1 and TRBJ2-7; D might be TRBD1 (5 bases). The CDR3 is 14 residues long. Germline CDR1 and CDR2: SGHRS and YFSETQ. V lost 0 bases, J lost 0 bases, and 7 bases lay in between. The CDR3 loop reads CASSLDRSSYEQYF. The CDR3 nucleotides read TGCGCCAGCAGCTTGGACAGGAGCTCCTACGAGCAGTACTTC.

The chain uses TRBV19 and TRBJ1-5, with D maybe TRBD1 (5 bases). Germline CDR1 reads LNHDA; CDR2 reads SQIVND (reference sequence). Trimming removed 10 bases at V and 5 bases at J, with 18 bases between. This CDR3 has 14 amino acids. The CDR3: CATSGQGNYQPQHF. CDR3 DNA: TGTGCCACCTCAGGTCAGGGAAACTATCAGCCCCAGCATTTT.

The chain has TRBV5-1 and TRBJ2-4; 16 bases are a match to TRBD2. From germline, CDR1 is SGHRS and CDR2 YFSETQ. J gave up 9 bases and V 4 bases, and 10 bases lay outside the gene matches. The CDR3 extends over 17 amino acids. Here the CDR3 reads CASSAGTSGGASGIQYF. The CDR3 region has the DNA TGCGCCAGCAGCGCGGGGACTAGCGGGGGGGCCTCAGGCATTCAGTACTTC.

This rearrangement joins TRBV4-1 to TRBJ2-1; D possibly corresponds to TRBD2 (7 bases). Germline loops: CDR1 MGHRA, CDR2 YSYEKL. V was cut by 0 bases and J by 7 bases, with 22 bases left in between. The CDR3 spans 18 residues. The CDR3 DNA reads TGCGCCAGCAGCCAAGACGCACGTCGAGGGGGGGCCTGGAATGAGCAGTTCTTC. This encodes CASSQDARRGGAWNEQFF.

The chain links TRBV10-3 to TRBJ2-7, with 9 bases that match TRBD1. The CDR3 consists of 16 residues. With V trimmed by 2 bases and J by 2 bases, 7 bases remained unmatched. The germline CDR1 and CDR2 sequences are ENHRY and SYGVKD. The CDR3: CAISEAPGQGTYEQYF. CDR3 DNA: TGTGCCATCAGTGAGGCTCCGGGACAGGGAACCTACGAGCAGTACTTC.

This clone was picked up a small number of times. The chain carries TRBV9 and TRBJ1-3; no reliable D call. V was cut by 3 bases and J by 0 bases, with 10 bases left in between. Germline V gene lookup returns CDR1 SGDLS and CDR2 YYNGEE. The CDR3 runs to 15 residues. The CDR3 here is CASSETGISGNTIYF. The CDR3 DNA reads TGTGCCAGCAGCGAGACTGGTATCTCTGGAAACACCATATATTTT. The whole variable domain, filled in from reference TRBV9 and TRBJ1-3, reads DSGVTQTPKHLITATGQRVTLRCSPRSGDLSVYWYQQSLDQGLQFLIQYYNGEERAKGNILERFSAQQFPDLHSELNLSSLELGDSALYFCASSETGISGNTIYFGEGSWLTVV.